One and the same sample provided the 18 T cell receptor beta chains below, sequenced in a study of technical replicates of blood from several donors. Libraries were prepared by immunoSEQ multiplex PCR; TCRdb keeps only in-frame clonotypes and omits some of them. This repertoire shows about 66,000 clones, 88% found once; its top ten account for roughly 4.6%. The sample taken for sequencing was PBMCs. The receptors originated from a human donor in good health. Some clones in this sample may be carry-over from other donors' samples.

This chain links TRBV4-2 with TRBJ2-3, with 8 bases identical to TRBD2. Trimming removed 0 bases from V and 2 bases from J; junction bases left unmatched: 1. Germline CDR1 LGHNA, CDR2 YNFKEQ. This CDR3 is built from 15 residues. The CDR3 reads CASSQDGGDTDTQYF. DNA for the CDR3: TGTGCCAGCAGCCAAGACGGGGGGGACACAGATACGCAGTATTTT.

CDR3 sequence (DNA): TGTGCCAGTAGTATAGATGGACAGGGTGACACTGAAGCTTTCTTT. It codes for CASSIDGQGDTEAFF. The chain uses TRBV19 and TRBJ1-1; TRBD1 agrees at 8 bases. V lost 0 bases and J lost 3; bases outside the gene matches: 3. The length of the CDR3 is 15 residues. The germline gives CDR1 LNHDA, CDR2 SQIVND (reference sequence).

The chain uses TRBV18 and TRBJ1-3; 8 nucleotides line up with TRBD1. The CDR3 runs 16 residues. Trimming removed 5 bases from V and 2 bases from J; junction bases left unmatched: 8. CDR1 and CDR2 from the germline V gene are KGHSH and LQKENI. CDR3 sequence (DNA): TGTGCCAGCTCAGCCCGACAGGGGAATGCTGGAAACACCATATATTTT. As protein: CASSARQGNAGNTIYF.

The rearrangement joins TRBV9 to TRBJ1-4; a weak D match, TRBD1 (5 bases). V was pared by 3 bases and J by 3 bases, with 12 bases between. Germline CDR1 reads SGDLS; CDR2 reads YYNGEE. The CDR3 contains 15 residues. CDR3 loop: CASSAYGGPNEKLFF. CDR3 coding DNA: TGTGCCAGCAGCGCCTACGGGGGTCCTAATGAAAAACTGTTTTTT. The full variable domain, with the rest looked up from reference TRBV9 and TRBJ1-4, is DSGVTQTPKHLITATGQRVTLRCSPRSGDLSVYWYQQSLDQGLQFLIQYYNGEERAKGNILERFSAQQFPDLHSELNLSSLELGDSALYFCASSAYGGPNEKLFFGSGTQLSVL.

This chain uses TRBV11-1 with TRBJ2-7; 8 bases are a match to TRBD2. In germline, CDR1 is SGHAT, CDR2 FQDESV (reference sequence). The trim removed 3 bases at V and 6 bases at J, leaving 4 bases unmatched. This CDR3 region has 13 residues. CDR3 sequence reads: CASSFAAGVEQYF. CDR3 sequence (DNA): TGTGCCAGCAGCTTTGCAGCGGGAGTCGAGCAGTACTTC.

The DNA of the CDR3 is TGTGCCAGCAGCCCCCGGGGTAGCGGTAACACCGGGGAGCTGTTTTTT. This gives the protein CASSPRGSGNTGELFF. The genes are TRBV9 and TRBJ2-2; D possibly corresponds to TRBD2 (6 bases). The germline gives CDR1 SGDLS, CDR2 YYNGEE. Between the trimmed V and J ends, which lost 4 bases and 2 bases, there was a span of 15 bases. There are 16 residues in the CDR3.

This rearrangement joins TRBV10-3 to TRBJ1-5; D is possibly TRBD1 (5 bases). This CDR3 spans 12 amino acids. Germline lookup yields CDR1 ENHRY and CDR2 SYGVKD. Deletions cut 8 bases from V and 3 bases from J, with 8 bases between. CDR3 residues: CAISRDNQPQHF. For the CDR3, the DNA is TGTGCCATCTCCAGGGACAATCAGCCCCAGCATTTT.

The chain employs TRBV7-2 and TRBJ2-7; TRBD2 aligns across 12 bases. The CDR3 has 15 residues. Germline V gene sequence: CDR1 SGHTA, CDR2 FQGNSA. V trimming: 5 bases; J trimming: 3 bases; junction bases outside the gene matches: 5. The CDR3, as DNA: TGTGCCAGCAGCCCAGGACTAGCGGGATTCTACGAGCAGTACTTC. Translation gives CASSPGLAGFYEQYF.

The V and J genes are TRBV7-8 and TRBJ1-6; no clear D gene. The CDR3 has 13 amino acids. V lost 3 bases, J lost 7 bases, and 7 bases lay in between. Germline V gene sequence: CDR1 SGHVS, CDR2 FQNEAQ. This CDR3 is CASSLRENSPLHF. CDR3 bases: TGTGCCAGCAGCTTGAGAGAGAATTCACCCCTCCACTTT.

This chain uses TRBV11-2 with TRBJ1-2, with D possibly being TRBD1 (6 bases). The V gene's germline CDR1 is SGHAT and CDR2 FQNNGV. The CDR3 extends over 17 amino acids. With 5 bases removed from V and 2 bases from J, the gap between germline ends came to 21 bases. CDR3: CASSPGGGANINYGYTF. In DNA, the CDR3 is TGTGCCAGCAGCCCCGGTGGGGGGGCAAACATAAACTATGGCTACACCTTC.

This chain links TRBV19 with TRBJ2-6; tentatively, D is TRBD2 (5 bases). The CDR3 loop spans 15 amino acids. Germline V gene data show CDR1 as LNHDA and CDR2 as SQIVND (reference sequence). The V gene lost 5 bases and the J gene lost 4 bases, with 12 bases spanning the gap. The CDR3 is CASSLAGGGANVLTF. The DNA for the CDR3 is TGTGCCAGTAGTCTAGCAGGAGGCGGGGCCAACGTCCTGACTTTC.

The chain combines TRBV11-3 with TRBJ2-7; TRBD2 agrees at 7 bases. Germline loops: CDR1 SGHNT, CDR2 YENEEA. The CDR3 extends over 14 amino acids. J lost 0 bases, V lost 5 bases, and 4 bases had no gene match. The CDR3 coding sequence is TGTGCCAGCAGCCCCAAGCGGGGCTCCTACGAGCAGTACTTC. Its protein product is CASSPKRGSYEQYF.

CDR3 in amino acids: CASSLGQGNEKLFF. CDR3 sequence (DNA): TGTGCCAGCAGCTTGGGGCAGGGAAATGAAAAACTGTTTTTT. V and J are TRBV5-4 and TRBJ1-4, with D possibly being TRBD1 (5 bases). CDR3 length: 14 residues. V was clipped by 0 bases and J by 5 bases, with 8 bases between them. In germline, CDR1 is SGHNT, CDR2 YYREEE (reference sequence).

The rearrangement joins TRBV19 to TRBJ2-3, with a weak D call TRBD2 (5 bases). The ends were cut back, 9 bases at V and 0 bases at J, with 13 bases in the middle. This CDR3 comprises 14 residues. The germline V gene has CDR1 LNHDA and CDR2 SQIVND (reference sequence). The DNA of the CDR3 is TGTGCCAGCCTTTCAGCGGCTAGCACAGATACGCAGTATTTT. It specifies CASLSAASTDTQYF.

The chain joins TRBV4-2 to TRBJ2-3, with 8 bases matching TRBD2. The CDR3 runs 17 residues. J gave up 2 bases and V 0 bases, and 7 bases lay outside the gene matches. Germline V gene sequence: CDR1 LGHNA, CDR2 YNFKEQ. CDR3 region: CASSQDRSSGHTDTQYF. Written as DNA, the CDR3 is TGTGCCAGCAGCCAAGATCGCTCTAGCGGGCACACAGATACGCAGTATTTT.

The chain has TRBV7-2 and TRBJ2-5, with 9 nucleotides matching TRBD2. Looked up from germline, CDR1 is SGHTA and CDR2 is FQGNSA. Trimming removed 5 bases from V and 5 bases from J; junction bases left unmatched: 6. The length of the CDR3 is 14 residues. The CDR3 DNA reads as TGTGCCAGCAGCCAATCTAGCGGGACGGAGACCCAGTACTTC. It translates to CASSQSSGTETQYF.

The V call is TRBV6-5, the J call TRBJ2-7; 7 nucleotides line up with TRBD2. The CDR3 has 14 residues. V shed 1 base, J shed 3 bases, and the junction held 3 bases outside the gene matches. Germline V gene lookup returns CDR1 MNHEY and CDR2 SVGAGI. CDR3 sequence (DNA): TGTGCCAGCAGTTACTTGCCGGGAGGCTACGAGCAGTACTTC. Protein product: CASSYLPGGYEQYF.

This chain links TRBV13 with TRBJ2-7; 10 bases line up with TRBD2. The CDR3 runs 14 residues. Germline V gives CDR1 PRHDT, CDR2 FYEKMQ (reference sequence). J gave up 1 base and V 5 bases, and 2 bases lay outside the gene matches. This CDR3 reads CASSPSGGSYEQYF. CDR3 DNA sequence: TGTGCCAGCAGCCCTAGCGGGGGATCCTACGAGCAGTACTTC.